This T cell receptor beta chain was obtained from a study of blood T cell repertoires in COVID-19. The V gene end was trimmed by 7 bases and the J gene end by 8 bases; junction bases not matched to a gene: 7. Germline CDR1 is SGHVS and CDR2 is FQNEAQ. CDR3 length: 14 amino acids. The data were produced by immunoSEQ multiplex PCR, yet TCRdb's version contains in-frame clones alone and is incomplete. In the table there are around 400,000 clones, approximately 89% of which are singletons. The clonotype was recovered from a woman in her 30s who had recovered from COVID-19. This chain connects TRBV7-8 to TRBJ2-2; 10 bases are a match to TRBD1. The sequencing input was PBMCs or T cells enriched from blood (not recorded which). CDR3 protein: CASTDRGLGGELFF. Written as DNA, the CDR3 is TGTGCCAGCACCGACAGGGGGCTTGGAGGGGAGCTGTTTTTT.